These T cell receptor beta chains were read from a single sample in a study of early T cells in non-severe SARS-CoV-2 infection. TCRdb analysed the 5' RACE reads with MiXCR anew, one entry per CDR3 protein. Altogether roughly 50,000 distinct CDR3 sequences are present, 6.2% being singletons, with the ten largest covering roughly 6.9%. This specimen was whole blood, taken at baseline. Receptor source: an adult who was a healthcare worker with PCR-confirmed SARS-CoV-2 infection or an uninfected control (not recorded which). CDR3s leave out the opening cysteine and the closing phenylalanine or tryptophan.

v_call cdr3_aa
TRBV7-2 ASSSHRRTSTDTQY
TRBV5-5 ASSLEGQGIDGYT
TRBV5-1 ASSLASGQNTEAF
TRBV7-6 ASSPEVHAPEKLF
TRBV28 ASSFFGSLQETQY
TRBV21-1 ASSKGTANTGELF
TRBV10-3 AISGPRTRGYGYT
TRBV28 ASRWTGKMNTEAF
TRBV5-4 ASSLTGGGTGELF
TRBV28 ASSLSPGNTEAF
TRBV3-1 ASSQDWRPNTEAF